The 22 T cell receptor beta chains in this list originate from one sample, sequenced in a study of tumor-infiltrating lymphocytes in primary liver carcinoma. Total RNA amounting to 450 to 500 ng was the source from which TCR beta cDNA was made with a constant-region primer. Three nested multiplex PCR rounds, a slightly modified ARM-PCR method, built the TCR beta libraries. The two initial PCR rounds, nine to eleven cycles each, used TRBV1-TRBV30 forward and C-beta reverse primers. One entry per CDR3 protein results from TCRdb running MiXCR on the multiplex PCR reads. The table has approximately 54,000 distinct CDR3 sequences, about 80% seen once. From roughly 21-30 mg of unsorted bulk tissue, DNA and RNA were co-extracted together. What was sequenced was liver tumor tissue from sampling region 2. Subset: tumor region T2, inferior pole. The source is a man between 40 and 49 years old with primary liver carcinoma and hepatitis B virus infection.

Concerning this clonotype itself: Given a much more abundant clone one base away, this may be a read error. This chain joins TRBV7-9 and TRBJ2-7; D is ambiguous. From germline, CDR1 is SEHNR and CDR2 FQNEAQ (reference sequence). The CDR3 contains 14 residues. As DNA, the CDR3 is TGTACCAGCAGCTCCGGCCCCGGGCGGTACGAGCAGTACTTC. Its translation: CTSSSGPGRYEQYF.

Remarks on this clonotype: The junction departs from the called germline gene at one end, perhaps through a read error. The chain couples TRBV6-5 to TRBJ2-3; D ambiguous. Germline CDR1 reads MNHEY; CDR2 reads SVGAGI. This CDR3 has 17 residues. The DNA of the CDR3 is TGTGCAAGCAGTTACCCCCCGCTTGCAACTAGCACAGATACGCAGTATTTT. It translates to CASSYPPLATSTDTQYF.

This clonotype turned up a few times. One end of the junction does not line up with germline, which may come from a read error. The genes are TRBV7-9 and TRBJ1-4; D is uncertain. Germline CDR1 and CDR2: SEHNR and FQNEAQ (reference sequence). The CDR3 extends over 14 amino acids. CDR3 DNA: TGTACCAGCAGCTTCTCGGGCCTGGGGGAAAAACTGTTTTTT. This codes for CTSSFSGLGEKLFF.

The chain uses TRBV19 and TRBJ2-7; D uncertain. V gave up 7 bases and J gave up 2 bases, with 15 bases separating them. The CDR3 totals 14 residues. Germline V gene sequence: CDR1 LNHDA, CDR2 SQIVND (reference sequence). The CDR3 sequence is CASKEDGAPYEQYF. For the CDR3, the DNA is TGTGCCAGTAAAGAAGATGGCGCGCCCTACGAGCAGTACTTC.

With regard to this clonotype: The junction differs from germline at one of its ends, possibly a read error. CDR3 in amino acids: CPSSRSDNLRGQYF. CDR3 bases: TGTCCCAGCTCACGGTCGGACAACCTACGAGGGCAGTACTTC. This sequence joins TRBV11-2 and TRBJ2-7; D perhaps matches TRBD1 (5 bases). The germline gives CDR1 SGHAT, CDR2 FQNNGV. The CDR3 is 14 residues long.

The table lists this clonotype with many counts. The junction shows a germline mismatch at one end, possibly a read error. The CDR3 loop reads CASTLTGGTSRHF. The DNA of the CDR3 is TGTGCCAGCACCCTTACTGGTGGGACTAGCCGCCACTTC. The chain recombines TRBV6-1 with TRBJ2-1, with 9 positions matching TRBD2. Per germline, CDR1 MNHNS and CDR2 SASEGT. This CDR3 has 13 amino acids.

In the case of this clonotype: At one boundary the junction diverges from the germline segment, which might be a read error. The V call is TRBV29-1, the J call TRBJ2-1, with D possibly called TRBD1 or TRBD2 (6 bases each). CDR3 size: 13 residues. Per the germline V gene, CDR1 is SQVTM and CDR2 is ANQGSEA. The CDR3 nucleotides are TGCAACGTTGATAGGGGGGAGGCGGATGAGCAGTTCTTC. Translating gives CNVDRGEADEQFF.

Worth noting for this clonotype: Compared with germline, one end of the junction differs, possibly owing to a read error. The chain joins TRBV11-2 to TRBJ2-1; no clear D. The CDR3 runs 13 residues. Germline CDR1 reads SGHAT; CDR2 reads FQNNGV. DNA of the CDR3: TGTGCCGGCAGCTTAAATGGTGCCTATGAGCAGCTCTTC. The encoded protein is CAGSLNGAYEQLF. Full variable domain (remainder filled in from reference TRBV11-2 and TRBJ2-1): EAGVAQSPRYKIIEKRQSVAFWCNPISGHATLYWYQQILGQGPKLLIQFQNNGVVDDSQLPKDRFSAERLKGVDSTLKIQPAKLEDSAVYLCAGSLNGAYEQLFGPGTRLTVL.

This clonotype was detected ten times or more. This chain joins TRBV7-8 and TRBJ2-1; D ambiguous. The CDR3 has 13 amino acids. CDR1 is SGHVS, CDR2 FQNEAQ, per germline. V was clipped by 5 bases and J by 5 bases, with 10 bases between them. CDR3 bases: TGTGCCAGCAGCCCACGCAGAGACAATGAGCAGTTCTTC. Translation: CASSPRRDNEQFF.

With regard to this clonotype: At one end, the junction sequence differs from germline, possibly due to a read error. The rearrangement uses TRBV11-2 and TRBJ2-1; TRBD2 is a possible D gene (6 bases). CDR1 is SGHAT and CDR2 is FQNNGV in the germline V gene. The CDR3 has 14 amino acids. Written as DNA, the CDR3 is TGTGCCGCCAGTTCAGCGGGCCCTGGGAATGAACAGTTCTTC. It codes for CAASSAGPGNEQFF.

A note on this clonotype: One end of the junction fails to match germline, which may point to a read error. The genes are TRBV7-3 and TRBJ2-2; D possibly uses TRBD1 or TRBD2 (5 bases each). The CDR3 is made up of 13 amino acids. Germline-derived CDR1 and CDR2 are SGHTA and FQGTGA. The CDR3 sequence: CASSVDNTGELIF. DNA of the CDR3: TGTGCCAGCAGTGTGGACAACACCGGGGAGCTGATTTTC. The full variable domain, in which reference TRBV7-3 and TRBJ2-2 provide the parts outside the CDR3, is GAGVSQTPSNKVTEKGKYVELRCDPISGHTALYWYRQSLGQGPEFLIYFQGTGAADDSGLPNDRFFAVRPEGSVSTLKIQRTERGDSAVYLCASSVDNTGELIFGEGSRLTVL.

Turning to this clonotype: Germline is not matched at one junction end, which may reflect a read error. V is TRBV2 and J is TRBJ2-5; a possible D gene is TRBD1 (5 bases). Germline V gene sequence: CDR1 SNHLY, CDR2 FYNNEI. This CDR3 has 13 residues. In DNA, the CDR3 is TGTGCCAGCAGTGGGACAAGACGAGAGACTCAGTACTTC. Translating gives CASSGTRRETQYF.

This clonotype was detected only once. Since a much larger clone is just one base distant, this may be a read error. This chain joins TRBV7-9 and TRBJ1-5; TRBD1 matches 12 bases. Germline-derived CDR1 and CDR2 are SEHNR and FQNEAQ (reference sequence). V shed 7 bases, J shed 6 bases, and the junction held 13 bases outside the gene matches. This CDR3 is 17 amino acids long. This CDR3 reads CASNFSGTGGLGQPQHF. In DNA form, the CDR3 reads TGTGCCAGCAACTTTTCCGGGACAGGGGGCCTTGGTCAGCCCCAGCATTTT.

This clonotype came up a few times. This may come from a read error, since a much larger clone is one base off. The gene calls are TRBV7-8 and TRBJ2-1; TRBD1 agrees at 9 bases. The CDR3 covers 14 residues. The germline gives CDR1 SGHVS, CDR2 FQNEAQ. Trimming at V came to 1 base and at J to 15 bases, leaving 10 bases not matched to a gene. The CDR3, as DNA: TGTGCCAGCAGCTTAGTTAGGGACAGGGAATACGGGTTCTTC. It yields the protein CASSLVRDREYGFF. Based on the CDR3 plus reference TRBV7-8 and TRBJ2-1, the full variable domain is GAGVSQSPRYKVAKRGQDVALRCDPISGHVSLFWYQQALGQGPEFLTYFQNEAQLDKSGLPSDRFFAERPEGSVSTLKIQRTQQEDSAVYLCASSLVRDREYGFFGPGTRLTVL.

Concerning this clonotype itself: One end of the junction fails to match germline, which may point to a read error. This sequence joins TRBV12-3 or TRBV12-4 and TRBJ2-5; 8 bases are shared with TRBD2. This CDR3 spans 15 amino acids. The CDR3 protein is CACSNLGLVGETQYF. Here the CDR3 DNA reads TGTGCCTGCAGCAACCTGGGACTAGTGGGAGAGACCCAGTACTTC.

This clonotype appeared once. The gene calls are TRBV6-5 and TRBJ2-1; 7 nucleotides line up with TRBD2. This CDR3 comprises 16 residues. V lost 3 bases to trimming and J lost 12 bases; unmatched junction nucleotides: 17. In germline, CDR1 is MNHEY, CDR2 SVGAGI. The CDR3, as DNA: TGTGCCAGCAGTTATGGCGACGGTCTAGCGGCATATGGGCAGTTCTTC. Its protein product is CASSYGDGLAAYGQFF.

This clonotype is large in the sample. V and J are TRBV13 and TRBJ2-1; the D is unclear. Germline lookup yields CDR1 PRHDT and CDR2 FYEKMQ (reference sequence). This CDR3 is built from 11 residues. The V gene lost 2 bases and the J gene lost 7 bases, with 3 bases spanning the gap. The CDR3 DNA is TGTGCCAGCAGCTTAATAAATGAGCAGTTCTTC. Its protein is CASSLINEQFF.

Regarding this clonotype: A read error may explain this, as a much larger clone is one base away. The chain has TRBV7-9 and TRBJ2-7, with TRBD1 matching over 7 bases. From germline, CDR1 is SEHNR and CDR2 FQNEAQ (reference sequence). CDR3 size: 14 residues. V lost 5 bases to trimming and J lost 3 bases; unmatched junction nucleotides: 7. This CDR3 is CASSPPGTVYEQYF. For the CDR3, the DNA is TGTGCCAGCAGCCCCCCGGGGACAGTCTACGAGCAGTACTTC.

This clonotype appeared a single time. One end of the junction varies from germline; a read error may be responsible. This chain connects TRBV5-4 to TRBJ2-7, with TRBD2 as a possible D gene (7 bases). The CDR3 contains 16 residues. Germline V gene data show CDR1 as SGHNT and CDR2 as YYREEE (reference sequence). This chain's CDR3 is CASSQDGGASSYEHYF. CDR3 bases: TGTGCCAGCAGCCAGGATGGGGGGGCAAGCTCATACGAGCACTACTTC.

This clonotype was detected a few times. Mismatch with germline at one junction end may stem from a read error. The rearrangement links TRBV11-2 to TRBJ2-1; TRBD2 agrees at 7 bases. The germline CDR1 and CDR2 sequences are SGHAT and FQNNGV. The CDR3 spans 14 residues. CDR3 sequence reads: CASSLAGSGNEQFF. DNA for the CDR3: TGTGCCAGCAGTTTAGCGGGCTCTGGGAATGAGCAATTCTTC.

Comments on this clonotype: The CDR3 carries no conserved terminal phenylalanine or tryptophan, so it likely arises from a read error. V is TRBV4-2 and J is TRBJ2-2; unclear D gene. This CDR3 contains 16 residues. Per germline, CDR1 LGHNA and CDR2 YNFKEQ. Trimming took off 1 base at V and 4 bases at J, with 13 bases between the two ends. CDR3 in DNA: TGTGCCAGCAGCCAAGCGCCGAATACCGGCACCGGGGAGCTGTTTATT. Amino acids: CASSQAPNTGTGELFI.

Comment on this clonotype: The junction and the germline gene differ at one end; a read error may be behind it. J is TRBJ2-7 and V is TRBV10-3; D uncertain. This CDR3 has 12 residues. Looked up from germline, CDR1 is ENHRY and CDR2 is SYGVKD. The CDR3 DNA is TGTGTCATCAGCCGAGGTGACTCAGCGCAGTACTTC. It is translated as CVISRGDSAQYF.